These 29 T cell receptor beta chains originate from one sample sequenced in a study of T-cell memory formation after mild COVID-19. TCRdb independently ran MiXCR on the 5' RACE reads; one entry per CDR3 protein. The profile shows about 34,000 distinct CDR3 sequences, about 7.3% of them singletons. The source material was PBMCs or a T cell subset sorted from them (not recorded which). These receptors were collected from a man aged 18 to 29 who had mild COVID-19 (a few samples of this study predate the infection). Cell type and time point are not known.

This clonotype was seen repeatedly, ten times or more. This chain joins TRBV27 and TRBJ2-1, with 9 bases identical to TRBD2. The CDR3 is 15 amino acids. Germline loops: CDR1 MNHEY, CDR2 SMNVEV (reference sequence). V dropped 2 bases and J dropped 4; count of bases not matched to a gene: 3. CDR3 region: CASSLIAGVYNEQFF. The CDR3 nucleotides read TGTGCCAGCAGTTTAATAGCGGGGGTATACAATGAGCAGTTCTTC.

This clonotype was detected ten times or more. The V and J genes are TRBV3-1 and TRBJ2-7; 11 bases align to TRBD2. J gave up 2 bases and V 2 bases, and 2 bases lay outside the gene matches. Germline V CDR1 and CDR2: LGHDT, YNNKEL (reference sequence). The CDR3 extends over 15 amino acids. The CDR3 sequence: CASSQNSGGAYEQYF. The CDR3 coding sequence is TGTGCCAGCAGCCAAAATAGCGGGGGGGCCTACGAGCAGTACTTC.

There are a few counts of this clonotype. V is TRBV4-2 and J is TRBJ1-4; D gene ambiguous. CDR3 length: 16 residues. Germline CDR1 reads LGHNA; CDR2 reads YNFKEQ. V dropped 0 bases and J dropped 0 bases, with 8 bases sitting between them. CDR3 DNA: TGTGCCAGCAGCCAAGATTTTCAAGCAACTAATGAAAAACTGTTTTTT. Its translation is CASSQDFQATNEKLFF.

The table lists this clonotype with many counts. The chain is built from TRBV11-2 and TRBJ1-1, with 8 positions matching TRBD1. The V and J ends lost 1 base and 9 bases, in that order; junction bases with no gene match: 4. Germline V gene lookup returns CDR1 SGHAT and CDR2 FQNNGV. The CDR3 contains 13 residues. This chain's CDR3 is CASSLVPRGQAFF. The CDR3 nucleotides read TGTGCCAGCAGCTTAGTCCCCAGGGGGCAAGCTTTCTTT.

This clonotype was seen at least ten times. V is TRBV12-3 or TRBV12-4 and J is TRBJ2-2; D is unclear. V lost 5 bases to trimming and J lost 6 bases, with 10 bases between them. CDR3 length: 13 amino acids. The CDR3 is CASSPYIAGELFF. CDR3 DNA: TGTGCCAGCAGTCCCTATATCGCCGGGGAGCTGTTTTTT.

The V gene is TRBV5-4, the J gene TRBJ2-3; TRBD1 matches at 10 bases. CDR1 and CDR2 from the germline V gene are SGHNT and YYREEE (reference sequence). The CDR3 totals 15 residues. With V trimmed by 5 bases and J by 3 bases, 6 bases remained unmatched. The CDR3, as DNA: TGTGCCAGCAGTAGACCGGGACAGGGGACAGATACGCAGTATTTT. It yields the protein CASSRPGQGTDTQYF.

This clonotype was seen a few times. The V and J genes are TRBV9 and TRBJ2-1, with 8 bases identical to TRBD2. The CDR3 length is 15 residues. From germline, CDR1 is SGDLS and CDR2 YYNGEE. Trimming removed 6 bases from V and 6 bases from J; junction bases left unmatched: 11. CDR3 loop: CASTLGGDLTNEQFF. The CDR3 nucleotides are TGTGCCAGCACCCTCGGGGGGGACTTAACCAATGAGCAGTTCTTC.

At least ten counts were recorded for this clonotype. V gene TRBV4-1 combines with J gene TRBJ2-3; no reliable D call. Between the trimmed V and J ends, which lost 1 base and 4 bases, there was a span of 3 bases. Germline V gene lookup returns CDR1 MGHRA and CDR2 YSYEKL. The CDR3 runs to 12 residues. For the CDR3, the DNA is TGCGCCAGCAGCCAAGCGGCAGATACGCAGTATTTT. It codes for CASSQAADTQYF.

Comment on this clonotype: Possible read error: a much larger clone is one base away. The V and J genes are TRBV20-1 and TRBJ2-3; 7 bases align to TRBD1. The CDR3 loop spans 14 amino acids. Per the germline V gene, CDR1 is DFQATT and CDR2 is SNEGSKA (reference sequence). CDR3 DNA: TGCAGTGGGCAGGACAGGAGAAGCACAGATACGAAGTATTTT. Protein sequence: CSGQDRRSTDTKYF.

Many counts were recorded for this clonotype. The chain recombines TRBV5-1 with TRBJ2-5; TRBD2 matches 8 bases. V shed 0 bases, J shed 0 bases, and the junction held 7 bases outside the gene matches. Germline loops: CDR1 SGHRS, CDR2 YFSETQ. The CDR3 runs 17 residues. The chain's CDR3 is CASSLGLVLADQETQYF. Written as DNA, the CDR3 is TGCGCCAGCAGCTTGGGTTTAGTACTAGCGGACCAAGAGACCCAGTACTTC. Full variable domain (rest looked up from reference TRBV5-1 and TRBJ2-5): KAGVTQTPRYLIKTRGQQVTLSCSPISGHRSVSWYQQTPGQGLQFLFEYFSETQRNKGNFPGRFSGRQFSNSRSEMNVSTLELGDSALYLCASSLGLVLADQETQYFGPGTRLLVL.

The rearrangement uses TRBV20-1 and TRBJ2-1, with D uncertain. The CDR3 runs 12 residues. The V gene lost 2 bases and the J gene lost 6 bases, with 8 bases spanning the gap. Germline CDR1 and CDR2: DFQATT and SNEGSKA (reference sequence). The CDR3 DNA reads TGCAGTGCTAGAACATATTTCAATGAGCAGTTCTTC. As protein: CSARTYFNEQFF.

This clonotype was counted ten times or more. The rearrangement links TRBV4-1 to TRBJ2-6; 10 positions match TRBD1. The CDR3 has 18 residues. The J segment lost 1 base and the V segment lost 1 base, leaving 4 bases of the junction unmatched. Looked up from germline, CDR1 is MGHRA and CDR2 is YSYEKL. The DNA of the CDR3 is TGCGCCAGCAGCCAAGGGAGACAGGGGGCATCTGGGGCCAACGTCCTGACTTTC. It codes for CASSQGRQGASGANVLTF.

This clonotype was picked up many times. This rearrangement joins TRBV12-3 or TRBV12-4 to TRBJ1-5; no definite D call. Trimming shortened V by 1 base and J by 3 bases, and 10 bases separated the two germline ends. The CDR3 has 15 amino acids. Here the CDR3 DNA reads TGTGCCAGCAGTTTAGGTGCTCAGTTCAATCAGCCCCAGCATTTT. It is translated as CASSLGAQFNQPQHF.

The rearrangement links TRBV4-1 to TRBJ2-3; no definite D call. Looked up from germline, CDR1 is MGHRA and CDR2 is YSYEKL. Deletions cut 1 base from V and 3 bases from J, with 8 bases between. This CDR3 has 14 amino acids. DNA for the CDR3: TGCGCCAGCAGCCAAGGGGCTGGGACAGATACGCAGTATTTT. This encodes CASSQGAGTDTQYF.

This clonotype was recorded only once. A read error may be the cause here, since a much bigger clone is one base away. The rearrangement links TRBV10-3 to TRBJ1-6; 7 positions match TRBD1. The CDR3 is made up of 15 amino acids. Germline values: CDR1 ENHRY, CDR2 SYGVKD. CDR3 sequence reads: CATTGRGINNSHLHF. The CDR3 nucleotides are TGTGCCACCACGGGCAGGGGGATCAATAATTCACACCTCCACTTT.

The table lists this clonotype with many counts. CDR3 protein: CASSLDRLGASPLHF. Here the CDR3 DNA reads TGTGCCAGCAGCTTAGACCGGCTGGGGGCTTCACCCCTCCACTTT. V and J are TRBV7-8 and TRBJ1-6, with D possibly TRBD1 on 6 matching bases. This CDR3 is built from 15 residues. Germline V gene lookup returns CDR1 SGHVS and CDR2 FQNEAQ. Trimming pared 1 base from V and 9 bases from J, leaving 13 bases between.

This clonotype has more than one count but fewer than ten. CDR3 sequence reads: CASSWTGLTGAFF. CDR3 nucleotide sequence: TGTGCCAGCAGCTGGACAGGGCTCACTGGGGCTTTCTTT. V and J are TRBV6-1 and TRBJ1-1; 8 positions match TRBD1. The CDR3 runs to 13 residues. The V segment lost 6 bases and the J segment 11 bases; nucleotides outside the gene matches: 11. The germline gives CDR1 MNHNS, CDR2 SASEGT.

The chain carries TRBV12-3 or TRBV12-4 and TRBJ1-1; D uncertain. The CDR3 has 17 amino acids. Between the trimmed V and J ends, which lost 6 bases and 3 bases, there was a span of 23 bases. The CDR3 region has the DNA TGTGCCAGCAGATCCCCCATCTCACTCCGTGGGGACACTGAAGCTTTCTTT. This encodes CASRSPISLRGDTEAFF.

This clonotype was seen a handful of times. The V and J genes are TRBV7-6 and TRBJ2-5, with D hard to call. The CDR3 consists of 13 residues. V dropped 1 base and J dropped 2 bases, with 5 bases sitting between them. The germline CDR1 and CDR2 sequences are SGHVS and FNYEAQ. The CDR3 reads CASSLGLQETQYF. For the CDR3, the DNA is TGTGCCAGCAGCTTAGGGCTACAAGAGACCCAGTACTTC.

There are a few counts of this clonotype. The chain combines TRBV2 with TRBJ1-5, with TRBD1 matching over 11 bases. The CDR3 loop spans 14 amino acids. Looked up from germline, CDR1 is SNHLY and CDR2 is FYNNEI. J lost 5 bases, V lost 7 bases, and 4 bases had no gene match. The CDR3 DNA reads TGTGCCAGCAATAGGGACAGGGGGGATCAGCCCCAGCATTTT. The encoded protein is CASNRDRGDQPQHF. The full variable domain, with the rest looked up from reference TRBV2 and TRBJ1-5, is EPEVTQTPSHQVTQMGQEVILRCVPISNHLYFYWYRQILGQKVEFLVSFYNNEISEKSEIFDDQFSVERPDGSNFTLKIRSTKLEDSAMYFCASNRDRGDQPQHFGDGTRLSIL.

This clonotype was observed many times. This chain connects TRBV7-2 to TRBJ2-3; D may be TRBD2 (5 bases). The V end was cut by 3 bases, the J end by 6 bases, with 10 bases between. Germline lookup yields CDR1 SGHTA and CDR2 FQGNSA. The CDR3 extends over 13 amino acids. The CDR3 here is CASSFLPGDTQYF. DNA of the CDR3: TGTGCCAGCAGCTTCCTCCCGGGGGATACGCAGTATTTT.

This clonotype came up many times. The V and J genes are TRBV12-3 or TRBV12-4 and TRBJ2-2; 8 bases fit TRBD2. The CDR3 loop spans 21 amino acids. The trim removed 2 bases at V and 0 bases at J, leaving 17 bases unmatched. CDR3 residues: CASSLRPRLATLLPNTGELFF. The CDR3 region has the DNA TGTGCCAGCAGTTTAAGACCGAGACTAGCGACCTTACTTCCGAACACCGGGGAGCTGTTTTTT.

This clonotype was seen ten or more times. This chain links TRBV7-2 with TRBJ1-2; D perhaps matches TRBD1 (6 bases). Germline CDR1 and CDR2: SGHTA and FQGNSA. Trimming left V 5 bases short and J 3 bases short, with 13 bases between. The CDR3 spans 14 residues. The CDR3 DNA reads TGTGCCAGCAGCCCAACAGGGAGAGACTATGGCTACACCTTC. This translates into CASSPTGRDYGYTF.

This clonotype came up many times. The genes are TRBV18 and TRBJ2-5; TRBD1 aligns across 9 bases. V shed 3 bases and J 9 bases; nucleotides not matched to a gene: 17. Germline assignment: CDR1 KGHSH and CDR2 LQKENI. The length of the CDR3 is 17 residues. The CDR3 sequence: CASSPWTGADAGPPQYF. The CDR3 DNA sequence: TGTGCCAGCTCACCGTGGACAGGGGCCGACGCTGGGCCACCCCAGTACTTC.

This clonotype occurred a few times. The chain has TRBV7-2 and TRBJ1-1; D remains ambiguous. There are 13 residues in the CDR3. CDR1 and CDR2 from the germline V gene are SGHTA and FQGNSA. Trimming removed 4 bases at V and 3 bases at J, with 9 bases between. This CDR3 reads CASSSVGYTEAFF. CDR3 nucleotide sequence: TGTGCCAGCAGCTCAGTCGGATACACTGAAGCTTTCTTT.

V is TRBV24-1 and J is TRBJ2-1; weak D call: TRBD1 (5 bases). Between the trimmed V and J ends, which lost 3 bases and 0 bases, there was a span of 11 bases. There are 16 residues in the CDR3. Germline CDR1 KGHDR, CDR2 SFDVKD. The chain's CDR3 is CATSDIQGASYNEQFF. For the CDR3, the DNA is TGTGCCACCAGTGATATTCAAGGGGCCTCCTACAATGAGCAGTTCTTC.

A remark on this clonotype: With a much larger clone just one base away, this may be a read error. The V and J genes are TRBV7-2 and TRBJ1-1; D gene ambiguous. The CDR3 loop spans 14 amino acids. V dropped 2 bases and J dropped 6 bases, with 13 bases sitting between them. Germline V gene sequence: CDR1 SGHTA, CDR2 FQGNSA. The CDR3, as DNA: TGTGCCAGCAGCTTATCTTGGTCAGACGCTGAAGCTTTCTTT. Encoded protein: CASSLSWSDAEAFF.

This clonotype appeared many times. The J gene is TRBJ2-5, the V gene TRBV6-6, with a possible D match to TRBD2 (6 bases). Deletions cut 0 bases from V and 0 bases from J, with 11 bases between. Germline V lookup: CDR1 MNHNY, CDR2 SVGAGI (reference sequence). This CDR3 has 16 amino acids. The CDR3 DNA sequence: TGTGCCAGCAGTTACTCCAGGGCGGGGTACCAAGAGACCCAGTACTTC. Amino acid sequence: CASSYSRAGYQETQYF.

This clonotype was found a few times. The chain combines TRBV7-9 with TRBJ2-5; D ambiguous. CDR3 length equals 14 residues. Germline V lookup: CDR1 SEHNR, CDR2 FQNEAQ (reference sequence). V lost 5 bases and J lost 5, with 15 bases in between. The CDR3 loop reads CASSPSGGTETQYF. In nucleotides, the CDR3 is TGTGCCAGCAGCCCCTCAGGCGGTACGGAGACCCAGTACTTC.